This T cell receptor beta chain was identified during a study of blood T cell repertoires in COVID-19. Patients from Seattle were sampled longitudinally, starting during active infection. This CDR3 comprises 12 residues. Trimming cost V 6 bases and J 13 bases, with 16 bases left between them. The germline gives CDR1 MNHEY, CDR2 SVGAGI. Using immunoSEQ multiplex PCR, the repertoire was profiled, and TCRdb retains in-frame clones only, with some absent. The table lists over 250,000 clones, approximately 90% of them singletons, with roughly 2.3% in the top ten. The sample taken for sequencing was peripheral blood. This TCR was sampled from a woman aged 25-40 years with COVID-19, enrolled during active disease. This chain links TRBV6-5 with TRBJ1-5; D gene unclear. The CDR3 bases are TGTGCCAGCAGGGATGATTTTCGGGGTCAGCATTTT. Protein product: CASRDDFRGQHF.